This T cell receptor beta chain came from a study of cytomegalovirus exposure and HLA in healthy donors. About the research overall: The approximately 120 validation repertoires used the same platform as the roughly 700 first-cohort repertoires (as reported by a later analysis).

Clones were read by immunoSEQ multiplex PCR, and TCRdb kept only the in-frame ones, dropping some. The sample yields fewer than 200,000 clones, roughly 90% seen once. Germline V gene lookup returns CDR1 SGHDT and CDR2 YYEEEE. This CDR3 region has 16 residues. The V end was cut by 4 bases, the J end by 6 bases, with 22 bases between. This sequence joins TRBV5-6 and TRBJ1-2; D unresolved. Sequencing was done on a sample of PBMCs. The sequence was obtained from a man aged 18-30 years in good health and CMV-seropositive. The CDR3, as DNA: TGTGCCAGCAGCCCCCTAGTTGAGCAGCAAACGGATGGCTACACCTTC. It translates to CASSPLVEQQTDGYTF.